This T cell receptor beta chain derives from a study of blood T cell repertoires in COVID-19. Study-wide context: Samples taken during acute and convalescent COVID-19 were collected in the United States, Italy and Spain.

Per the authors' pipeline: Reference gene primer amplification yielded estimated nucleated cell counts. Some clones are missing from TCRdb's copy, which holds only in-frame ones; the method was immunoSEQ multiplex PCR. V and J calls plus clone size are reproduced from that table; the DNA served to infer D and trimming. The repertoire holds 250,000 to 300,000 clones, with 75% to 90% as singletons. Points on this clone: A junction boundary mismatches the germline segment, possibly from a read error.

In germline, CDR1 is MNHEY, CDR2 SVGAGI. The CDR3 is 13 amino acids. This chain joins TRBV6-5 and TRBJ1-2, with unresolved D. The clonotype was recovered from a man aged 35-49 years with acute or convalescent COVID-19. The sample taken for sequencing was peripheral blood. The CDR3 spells CASSSRSPSGYTF. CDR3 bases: TGTGCCAGTAGTTCGAGGTCCCCTTCGGGCTACACCTTC.